This paragraph reports one T cell receptor (beta chain). RNA amounts of roughly 0.5 to 1 ug underwent reverse transcription with random hexamers. Each CDR3 protein is one row after TCRdb ran MiXCR on the immunoSEQ multiplex PCR reads. The sample includes roughly 120,000 distinct CDR3 sequences, just over 90% of them seen just once. The data originate from a study of CD8 T cells in Susac syndrome. The CDR3 consists of 15 residues. With V trimmed by 5 bases and J by 4 bases, 8 bases remained unmatched. Germline loops: CDR1 MDHEN, CDR2 SYDVKM. The rearrangement links TRBV28 to TRBJ1-1, with 9 positions matching TRBD1. What was sequenced was CD8+ T cells from PBMCs. The receptor comes from a human donor with multiple sclerosis. CDR3 bases: TGTGCCAGCAGTACACCCGGGACAGGGATCACTGAAGCTTTCTTT. Translating it yields CASSTPGTGITEAFF. Filled out from reference TRBV28 and TRBJ1-1, the complete variable domain reads DVKVTQSSRYLVKRTGEKVFLECVQDMDHENMFWYRQDPGLGLRLIYFSYDVKMKEKGDIPEGYSVSREKKERFSLILESASTNQTSMYLCASSTPGTGITEAFFGQGTRLTVV.